The 22 T cell receptor beta chains listed next were all sequenced from one sample in a study of CD8 T cells in ankylosing spondylitis. Findings of the study overall: A motif of under ten highly homologous TCR beta variants was seen as apparently characteristic of ankylosing spondylitis blood.

TCRdb reprocessed the 5' RACE reads via MiXCR and lists one record per CDR3 protein. The top ten clones hold roughly 3.5% of a sample with more than 400,000 distinct CDR3 sequences, under 5.5% of them seen once. No antigen has been assigned to these receptors. The source material was blood, either unsorted or a sorted T cell fraction (not recorded which). These receptor sequences come from a male donor with ankylosing spondylitis.

A note on this clonotype: A much larger clone lies a single base off, so this may be a read error. This rearrangement joins TRBV9 to TRBJ2-7, with D perhaps matching TRBD2 (6 bases). Trimming left V 9 bases short and J 7 bases short, with 20 bases between. The CDR3 runs 13 residues. CDR1 is SGDLS and CDR2 is YYNGEE in the germline V gene. For the CDR3, the DNA is TGTGCCATCAGTCTGGACTACTTGGGGGAGCAGTACTTC. This encodes CAISLDYLGEQYF.

This clonotype appeared many times. This rearrangement joins TRBV20-1 to TRBJ2-1, with D tentatively TRBD2 (6 bases). V dropped 3 bases and J dropped 9 bases, with 18 bases sitting between them. Germline V lookup: CDR1 DFQATT, CDR2 SNEGSKA (reference sequence). The CDR3 is 14 amino acids. CDR3 coding DNA: TGCAGTGCTAGTCTCGCGGGACGAGCGGGTGAGCAGTTCTTC. Its protein product is CSASLAGRAGEQFF.

This chain links TRBV20-1 with TRBJ2-3; TRBD2 matches 10 bases. The CDR3 length is 16 residues. V trimming: 7 bases; J trimming: 4 bases; junction bases outside the gene matches: 14. The germline CDR1 and CDR2 sequences are DFQATT and SNEGSKA (reference sequence). The CDR3 here is CSVPVGLAGVADTQYF. DNA for the CDR3: TGCAGTGTTCCTGTGGGTCTAGCGGGAGTAGCAGATACGCAGTATTTT.

At least ten counts were recorded for this clonotype. The gene calls are TRBV4-2 and TRBJ2-7, with 9 nucleotides matching TRBD1. This CDR3 spans 14 amino acids. Germline CDR1 and CDR2: LGHNA and YNFKEQ. The junction had 5 bases not matched to a gene; V was cut back by 3 bases and J by 5 bases. DNA of the CDR3: TGTGCCAGCAGCCACAGGGACAGGGAGGACGAGCAGTACTTC. Translation: CASSHRDREDEQYF.

Many counts were recorded for this clonotype. The junction departs from the called germline gene at one end, perhaps through a read error. The chain couples TRBV7-7 to TRBJ2-1; 10 bases line up with TRBD1. The CDR3 length is 18 residues. Germline V gene lookup returns CDR1 SSHAT and CDR2 FNYEAQ (reference sequence). CDR3 DNA: TGTGCTAGCAGCTTACGGGTCCCGGGACAGGGGATCTCCAATGAGCAGTTCTTC. Translation gives CASSLRVPGQGISNEQFF.

This clonotype was recorded at least ten times. This rearrangement joins TRBV29-1 to TRBJ2-7; D may be TRBD2 (6 bases). The CDR3 is 14 residues long. The germline CDR1 and CDR2 sequences are SQVTM and ANQGSEA. V lost 5 bases, J lost 1 base, and 15 bases lay in between. CDR3 sequence reads: CSVFTSGPSYEQYF. The CDR3 DNA follows: TGCAGCGTTTTTACAAGCGGGCCTTCCTACGAGCAGTACTTC.

This clonotype was seen ten or more times. The gene calls are TRBV5-1 and TRBJ2-2, with no clear D. The CDR3 extends over 16 amino acids. Germline loops: CDR1 SGHRS, CDR2 YFSETQ. V was shortened by 3 bases and J by 0 bases, with 12 bases between the two germline ends. The CDR3 region has the DNA TGCGCCAGCAGCTCTAGGGAATACACGAACACCGGGGAGCTGTTTTTT. It codes for CASSSREYTNTGELFF.

This clonotype appeared many times. The genes are TRBV5-1 and TRBJ1-1; D ambiguous. The germline V gene encodes CDR1 SGHRS and CDR2 YFSETQ. Trimming stripped 4 bases from V and 1 base from J, with 11 bases between. The CDR3 length is 14 residues. The CDR3 DNA sequence: TGCGCCAGCAGCCTTCTACCAGGGAACACTGAAGCTTTCTTT. This translates into CASSLLPGNTEAFF.

The gene calls are TRBV11-1 and TRBJ2-7; the D is unclear. The V gene lost 2 bases and the J gene lost 2 bases, with 22 bases spanning the gap. CDR3 length equals 18 residues. CDR1 is SGHAT, CDR2 FQDESV, per germline (reference sequence). CDR3 coding DNA: TGTGCCAGCAGCTTAAGAGGAAAGAGCAAAAGGGTCGCCTACGAGCAGTACTTC. Protein: CASSLRGKSKRVAYEQYF.

Only a few counts were recorded for this clonotype. V gene TRBV6-5 combines with J gene TRBJ2-7; a possible D gene is TRBD2 (6 bases). CDR3 length: 17 residues. Germline V gene data show CDR1 as MNHEY and CDR2 as SVGAGI. V lost 0 bases and J 2 bases, leaving 17 bases between the germline ends. The CDR3 here is CASSYSRSGSPTYEQYF. CDR3 nucleotide sequence: TGTGCCAGCAGTTACTCACGAAGCGGGTCTCCTACCTACGAGCAGTACTTC.

This clonotype was seen at least ten times. This chain connects TRBV12-3 or TRBV12-4 to TRBJ1-5; D ambiguous. V lost 3 bases and J 6 bases, leaving 6 bases between the germline ends. The CDR3 length is 12 residues. The CDR3 sequence: CASSFVRQPQHF. CDR3 bases: TGTGCCAGCAGTTTCGTTCGTCAGCCCCAGCATTTT.

This clonotype showed up many times. This chain links TRBV6-5 with TRBJ2-1; D is undetermined. The CDR3 consists of 12 residues. The germline gives CDR1 MNHEY, CDR2 SVGAGI. Trimming removed 8 bases at V and 6 bases at J, with 11 bases between. CDR3 coding DNA: TGTGCCAGCGGACGGCCGGGCAATGAGCAGTTCTTC. Amino acid sequence: CASGRPGNEQFF.

The sample holds a few counts of this clonotype. Written as DNA, the CDR3 is TGTGCCAGCAGTCCGGTCGCGCCCCCCCTTGAAGCTTTCTTT. It translates to CASSPVAPPLEAFF. The chain couples TRBV12-3 or TRBV12-4 to TRBJ1-1; D call uncertain. V lost 5 bases to trimming and J lost 7 bases, with 17 bases between them. CDR3 length: 14 residues.

This clonotype was seen ten or more times. The chain employs TRBV10-3 and TRBJ1-3; D gene uncertain. Germline V gene lookup returns CDR1 ENHRY and CDR2 SYGVKD. CDR3 size: 13 residues. V dropped 7 bases and J dropped 0 bases, with 7 bases sitting between them. CDR3 sequence reads: CAITQSSGNTIYF. For the CDR3, the DNA is TGTGCCATCACGCAATCCTCTGGAAACACCATATATTTT.

The sample holds many counts of this clonotype. CDR3 amino acids: CSVRPKSRGNTEAFF. CDR3 in DNA: TGCAGTGTCCGACCCAAGAGCAGGGGGAACACTGAAGCTTTCTTT. The chain has TRBV20-1 and TRBJ1-1, with D possibly matching TRBD1 (6 bases). V lost 7 bases, J lost 1 base, and 19 bases lay in between. CDR1 is DFQATT, CDR2 SNEGSKA, per germline (reference sequence). CDR3 length: 15 residues.

This clonotype was recorded many times. The gene calls are TRBV28 and TRBJ2-7; D is perhaps TRBD1 or TRBD2 (5 bases each). The CDR3 sequence is 15 residues long. Germline V gives CDR1 MDHEN, CDR2 SYDVKM. Trimming took 4 bases from V and 0 from J, leaving 13 bases between them. The CDR3 sequence: CASSYTRGVSYEQYF. In DNA form, the CDR3 reads TGTGCCAGCAGTTATACACGAGGGGTCTCCTACGAGCAGTACTTC.

This clonotype was recorded a few times. The J gene is TRBJ2-5, the V gene TRBV12-3 or TRBV12-4, with 12 bases matching TRBD2. V lost 6 bases, J lost 5 bases, and 4 bases stayed unmatched. This CDR3 comprises 14 residues. DNA of the CDR3: TGTGCCAGCAGGCTACTAGCGGGGGGCGAGACCCAGTACTTC. Protein sequence: CASRLLAGGETQYF.

This clonotype was detected ten times or more. The rearrangement links TRBV5-1 to TRBJ2-7; the D gene could be TRBD1 or TRBD2 (5 bases each). Between the trimmed V and J ends, which lost 0 bases and 7 bases, there was a span of 14 bases. The CDR3 length is 14 residues. CDR1 and CDR2 from the germline V gene are SGHRS and YFSETQ. CDR3 region: CASSLGGTRGEQYF. CDR3 nucleotides: TGCGCCAGCAGCTTGGGGGGGACGAGAGGAGAGCAGTACTTC.

This clonotype was counted at least ten times. This CDR3 is CASSAGGGGNQPQHF. In DNA, the CDR3 is TGTGCCAGCAGCGCCGGGGGGGGTGGCAATCAGCCCCAGCATTTT. This rearrangement joins TRBV28 to TRBJ1-5; TRBD1 is a possible D gene (5 bases). CDR1 and CDR2 from the germline V gene are MDHEN and SYDVKM. CDR3 length: 15 residues. The ends were cut back, 6 bases at V and 2 bases at J, with 14 bases in the middle.

This clonotype was detected many times. V and J are TRBV4-2 and TRBJ1-1; TRBD1 matches at 9 bases. This CDR3 comprises 13 residues. V lost 8 bases and J lost 5; bases outside the gene matches: 6. Germline V gene data show CDR1 as LGHNA and CDR2 as YNFKEQ. This CDR3 is CASGTGGRTEAFF. Here the CDR3 DNA reads TGTGCCAGCGGAACAGGGGGCCGGACTGAAGCTTTCTTT.

This clonotype appeared many times. V is TRBV4-3 and J is TRBJ1-1; D call uncertain. CDR1 and CDR2 (germline): LGHNA, YSLEER. V lost 0 bases and J 1 base, leaving 6 bases between the germline ends. This CDR3 is 14 amino acids long. The CDR3 reads CASSQDLQNTEAFF. The CDR3 DNA is TGCGCCAGCAGCCAAGACTTGCAGAACACTGAAGCTTTCTTT.

This clonotype has at least ten counts. The V call is TRBV7-2, the J call TRBJ2-3; D gene unclear. Germline assignment: CDR1 SGHTA and CDR2 FQGNSA. The V gene lost 5 bases and the J gene lost 0 bases, with 9 bases spanning the gap. CDR3 size: 14 residues. CDR3 nucleotide sequence: TGTGCCAGCAGCCAAGCTGTTAGCACAGATACGCAGTATTTT. It yields the protein CASSQAVSTDTQYF.